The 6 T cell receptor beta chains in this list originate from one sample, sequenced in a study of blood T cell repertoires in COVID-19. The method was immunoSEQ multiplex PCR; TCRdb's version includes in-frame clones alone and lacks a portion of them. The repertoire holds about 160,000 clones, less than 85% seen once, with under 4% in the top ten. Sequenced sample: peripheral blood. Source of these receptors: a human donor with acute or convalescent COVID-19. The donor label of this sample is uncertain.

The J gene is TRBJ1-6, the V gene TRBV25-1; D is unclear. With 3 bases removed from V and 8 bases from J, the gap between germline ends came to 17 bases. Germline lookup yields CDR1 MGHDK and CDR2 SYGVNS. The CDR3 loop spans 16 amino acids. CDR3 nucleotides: TGTGCCAGCAGTGACCCCCGGTCTGCCCCGCATTCACCCCTCCACTTT. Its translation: CASSDPRSAPHSPLHF.

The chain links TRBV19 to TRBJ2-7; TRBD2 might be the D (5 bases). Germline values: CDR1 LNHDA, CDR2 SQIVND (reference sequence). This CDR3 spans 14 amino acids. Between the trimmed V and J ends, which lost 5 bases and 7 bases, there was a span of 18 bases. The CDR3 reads CASSVTGLTGEQYF. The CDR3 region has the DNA TGTGCCAGTAGTGTAACGGGTCTAACGGGAGAGCAGTACTTC.

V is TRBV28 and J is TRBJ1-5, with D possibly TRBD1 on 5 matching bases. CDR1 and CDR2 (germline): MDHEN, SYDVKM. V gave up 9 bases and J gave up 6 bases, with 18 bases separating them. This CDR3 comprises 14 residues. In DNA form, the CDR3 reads TGTGCCAGTTGTCATCACCAAGGGGTTCAGCCCCAGCATTTT. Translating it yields CASCHHQGVQPQHF.

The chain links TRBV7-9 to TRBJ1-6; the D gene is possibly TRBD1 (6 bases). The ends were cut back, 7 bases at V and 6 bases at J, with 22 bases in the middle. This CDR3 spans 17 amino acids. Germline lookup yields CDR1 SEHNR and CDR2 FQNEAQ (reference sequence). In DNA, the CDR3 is TGTGCCAGCACCCACCGGAAGGACATAGGGGGTAATTCACCCCTCCACTTT. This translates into CASTHRKDIGGNSPLHF.

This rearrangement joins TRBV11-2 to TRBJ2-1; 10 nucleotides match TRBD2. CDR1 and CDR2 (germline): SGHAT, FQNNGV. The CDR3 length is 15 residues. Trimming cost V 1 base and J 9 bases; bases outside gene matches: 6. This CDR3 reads CASSLGAGGRVEQFF. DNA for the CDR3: TGTGCCAGCAGCTTAGGAGCGGGGGGGCGAGTTGAGCAGTTCTTC.

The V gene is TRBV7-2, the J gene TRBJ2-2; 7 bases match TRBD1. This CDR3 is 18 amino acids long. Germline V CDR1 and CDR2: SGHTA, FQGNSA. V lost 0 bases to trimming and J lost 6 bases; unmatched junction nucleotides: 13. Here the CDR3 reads CASSLAYRQGAGAGELFF. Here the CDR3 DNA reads TGTGCCAGCAGCTTAGCGTATCGACAGGGAGCAGGCGCCGGGGAGCTGTTTTTT. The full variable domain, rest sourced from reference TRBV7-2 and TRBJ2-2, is GAGVSQSPSNKVTEKGKDVELRCDPISGHTALYWYRQSLGQGLEFLIYFQGNSAPDKSGLPSDRFSAERTGGSVSTLTIQRTQQEDSAVYLCASSLAYRQGAGAGELFFGEGSRLTVL.